The 12 T cell receptor beta chains below come from one sample, sequenced in a study of human T cells and chemical hapten exposure. TCRdb itself ran the RACE reads through MiXCR, one entry per CDR3 protein. Of about 270,000 distinct CDR3 sequences in the sample, around 7.7% were seen once. Indicated time point: pre-sensitization, week 0. Treatment of the sample: therapeutic diphenylcyclopropenone sensitization with weekly scalp DPC. The sequences come from whole blood, collected in connection with sensitization to the hapten diphenylcyclopropenone (DPC). The origin of the receptors is a man between 18 and 35 years old with alopecia areata. Some clones in this sample may be carry-over from other donors' samples.

This clonotype has a count of ten or more. The chain carries TRBV6-5 and TRBJ1-5, with D perhaps TRBD1 (6 bases). The V gene lost 0 bases and the J gene lost 7 bases, with 16 bases spanning the gap. This CDR3 spans 16 amino acids. Germline V CDR1 and CDR2: MNHEY, SVGAGI. The CDR3 DNA reads as TGTGCCAGCAGTTACTCTCCCCCTAAAAGGGGGCAGCCCCAGCATTTT. This sequence encodes CASSYSPPKRGQPQHF.

This clonotype turned up a few times. In DNA form, the CDR3 reads TGTGCCAGCAGCCAGAGGGAAGGAAGCTCCTACGAGCAGTACTTC. This gives the protein CASSQREGSSYEQYF. The rearrangement uses TRBV14 and TRBJ2-7, with a possible D match to TRBD2 (5 bases). CDR1 is SGHDN, CDR2 FVKESK, per germline. With 3 bases removed from V and 0 bases from J, the gap between germline ends came to 12 bases. This CDR3 contains 15 residues.

The chain recombines TRBV7-9 with TRBJ1-1; no clear D. From germline, CDR1 is SEHNR and CDR2 FQNEAQ (reference sequence). Trimming shortened V by 5 bases and J by 5 bases, and 6 bases separated the two germline ends. The CDR3 contains 11 residues. The CDR3 reads CASSGVTEAFF. CDR3 DNA: TGTGCCAGCAGCGGTGTTACTGAAGCTTTCTTT.

This chain links TRBV5-1 with TRBJ1-5; D remains ambiguous. Trimming left V 0 bases short and J 3 bases short, with 10 bases between. This CDR3 is 15 amino acids long. The germline V gene has CDR1 SGHRS and CDR2 YFSETQ. The CDR3 DNA is TGCGCCAGCAGCTTGGGGCCGGAGACCAATCAGCCCCAGCATTTT. It is translated as CASSLGPETNQPQHF.

This clonotype was observed a few times. The gene calls are TRBV5-1 and TRBJ2-1, with no clear D. The germline V gene encodes CDR1 SGHRS and CDR2 YFSETQ. V lost 0 bases and J 0 bases, leaving 7 bases between the germline ends. The CDR3 is 15 amino acids. CDR3: CASSLALSSYNEQFF. CDR3 nucleotide sequence: TGCGCCAGCAGCTTGGCCTTGAGCTCCTACAATGAGCAGTTCTTC.

The rearrangement links TRBV12-3 or TRBV12-4 to TRBJ1-1; TRBD1 matches 7 bases. Losses at the gene ends were 5 bases for V and 4 bases for J; bases not matched to a gene: 10. The CDR3 length is 15 residues. CDR3 sequence reads: CASSREHRGGTEAFF. The CDR3 region has the DNA TGTGCCAGCAGTAGGGAACACAGGGGAGGCACTGAAGCTTTCTTT.

This clonotype has a handful of counts. The chain joins TRBV9 to TRBJ2-1; D is perhaps TRBD2 (5 bases). The CDR3 extends over 15 amino acids. The V end lost 3 bases, the J end lost 8 bases, and 18 bases lay between the germline ends. Germline V gene data show CDR1 as SGDLS and CDR2 as YYNGEE. The CDR3 DNA is TGTGCCAGCAGCGGGTTAACCTTTGTTAGCGATGAGCAGTTCTTC. Protein product: CASSGLTFVSDEQFF.

The chain joins TRBV18 to TRBJ2-3, with 7 bases aligning to TRBD1. Per germline, CDR1 KGHSH and CDR2 LQKENI. V was pared by 4 bases and J by 2 bases, with 9 bases of the junction left unmatched. The CDR3 runs to 16 residues. CDR3 sequence (DNA): TGTGCCAGCTCACTGACCACAGGGGTGGTCACAGATACGCAGTATTTT. This codes for CASSLTTGVVTDTQYF.

This clonotype showed up many times. The chain is built from TRBV29-1 and TRBJ1-1, with a possible D match to TRBD1 (6 bases). Germline values: CDR1 SQVTM, CDR2 ANQGSEA. This CDR3 is 13 amino acids long. The ends were cut back, 1 base at V and 4 bases at J, with 10 bases in the middle. CDR3 coding DNA: TGCAGCGTTGAAGGGGGGCTGACCACTGAAGCTTTCTTT. This translates into CSVEGGLTTEAFF. The full variable domain, its missing parts supplied by reference TRBV29-1 and TRBJ1-1, is SAVISQKPSRDICQRGTSLTIQCQVDSQVTMMFWYRQQPGQSLTLIATANQGSEATYESGFVIDKFPISRPNLTFSTLTVSNMSPEDSSIYLCSVEGGLTTEAFFGQGTRLTVV.

This clonotype was counted many times. The chain carries TRBV5-5 and TRBJ2-5; TRBD1 might be the D (5 bases). The V and J ends lost 0 bases and 3 bases respectively, with 9 bases between them. Germline CDR1 and CDR2: SGHKS and YYEKEE (reference sequence). The CDR3 consists of 14 residues. Here the CDR3 DNA reads TGTGCCAGCAGCTTGGGTGTAGGGGAAGAGACCCAGTACTTC. This encodes CASSLGVGEETQYF. The full variable domain, completed using reference TRBV5-5 and TRBJ2-5, is DAGVTQSPTHLIKTRGQQVTLRCSPISGHKSVSWYQQVLGQGPQFIFQYYEKEERGRGNFPDRFSARQFPNYSSELNVNALLLGDSALYLCASSLGVGEETQYFGPGTRLLVL.

This clonotype was seen ten or more times. The gene calls are TRBV4-3 and TRBJ2-1; 7 bases are a match to TRBD2. CDR1 and CDR2 from the germline V gene are LGHNA and YSLEER. V trimming: 2 bases; J trimming: 5 bases; junction bases outside the gene matches: 3. CDR3 size: 14 residues. The CDR3 DNA sequence: TGCGCCAGCAGCCAACCCGGGGGGAACAATGAGCAGTTCTTC. This sequence encodes CASSQPGGNNEQFF.

This clonotype was seen a handful of times. This sequence joins TRBV5-1 and TRBJ2-3; D gene unclear. Trimming pared 5 bases from V and 0 bases from J, leaving 13 bases between. CDR3 size: 15 residues. Per germline, CDR1 SGHRS and CDR2 YFSETQ. Here the CDR3 DNA reads TGCGCCAGCAGGATGGACGGTTCTAGCACAGATACGCAGTATTTT. Translating gives CASRMDGSSTDTQYF. Complete variable domain (other parts from reference TRBV5-1 and TRBJ2-3): KAGVTQTPRYLIKTRGQQVTLSCSPISGHRSVSWYQQTPGQGLQFLFEYFSETQRNKGNFPGRFSGRQFSNSRSEMNVSTLELGDSALYLCASRMDGSSTDTQYFGPGTRLTVL.